One sample yielded the 29 T cell receptor beta chains listed below, sequenced in a study of blood T cell repertoires in COVID-19 (dated by TCRdb to about 2020). The library was prepared using the immunoSEQ multiplex PCR assay. TCRdb limited this immuneACCESS table to in-frame rearrangements with V and J called. A share of clones is missing; checked studies link under half to unresolved V genes, and the rest is unexplained. For this sample the table gives 7,300 or so clones, of which almost 90% were detected only once. The leading ten clones occupy over 6% of the sample. The sample consisted of peripheral blood. These receptors were obtained from a woman aged 45-60 years with active or convalescent COVID-19.

The chain carries TRBV7-2 and TRBJ1-4, with a weak D call TRBD1 (5 bases). This CDR3 has 15 residues. Trimming pared 5 bases from V and 6 bases from J, leaving 16 bases between. Germline V CDR1 and CDR2: SGHTA, FQGNSA. CDR3 nucleotide sequence: TGTGCCAGCAGCCCTAGCGGGAAGGGGTATGAAAAACTGTTTTTT. Translated: CASSPSGKGYEKLFF.

V and J are TRBV4-1 and TRBJ1-1, with TRBD1 matching 7 bases. V was pared by 3 bases and J by 0 bases, with 1 base of the junction left unmatched. The CDR3 has 14 amino acids. CDR1 is MGHRA, CDR2 YSYEKL, per germline. The CDR3 DNA follows: TGCGCCAGCAGCCAGGGACAGCTGAACACTGAAGCTTTCTTT. Protein sequence: CASSQGQLNTEAFF.

The genes are TRBV19 and TRBJ1-5; 7 bases are a match to TRBD1. Looked up from germline, CDR1 is LNHDA and CDR2 is SQIVND (reference sequence). After removal of 1 base from V and 9 bases from J, the junction contained 12 bases not matched to a gene. The CDR3 spans 16 residues. CDR3 sequence: CASSIGAGGTKVPQHF. CDR3 nucleotides: TGTGCCAGTAGTATAGGGGCAGGGGGTACCAAGGTGCCCCAGCATTTT. The variable domain in full, with the rest retrieved from reference TRBV19 and TRBJ1-5, is DGGITQSPKYLFRKEGQNVTLSCEQNLNHDAMYWYRQDPGQGLRLIYYSQIVNDFQKGDIAEGYSVSREKKESFPLTVTSAQKNPTAFYLCASSIGAGGTKVPQHFGDGTRLSIL.

The V and J genes are TRBV5-4 and TRBJ2-7; no reliable D call. The germline V gene encodes CDR1 SGHNT and CDR2 YYREEE (reference sequence). V was cut by 4 bases and J by 1 base, with 12 bases left in between. The CDR3 has 14 amino acids. DNA for the CDR3: TGTGCCAGCAGCCCGCTACGCGGATCCTACGAGCAGTACTTC. Translating it yields CASSPLRGSYEQYF.

J is TRBJ2-5 and V is TRBV28; perhaps TRBD1 as D (6 bases). CDR1 MDHEN and CDR2 SYDVKM come from the germline V gene. This CDR3 is 12 amino acids long. V lost 10 bases to trimming and J lost 1 base, with 10 bases between them. The CDR3 coding sequence is TGTGCCACCCAAGGGGGCCAAGAGACCCAGTACTTC. Amino acid sequence: CATQGGQETQYF.

The CDR3 reads CASRGGATTGELFF. The CDR3 bases are TGCGCCAGCAGAGGGGGGGCGACCACCGGGGAGCTGTTTTTT. The chain uses TRBV10-2 and TRBJ2-2; maybe TRBD2 (7 bases). Trimming cost V 6 bases and J 4 bases, with 12 bases left between them. The CDR3 covers 14 residues. CDR1 is WSHSY and CDR2 is SAAADI in the germline V gene.

This clone appeared once. This chain links TRBV9 with TRBJ2-1, with no clear D. CDR3 length equals 14 residues. V lost 2 bases and J 3 bases, leaving 9 bases between the germline ends. Looked up from germline, CDR1 is SGDLS and CDR2 is YYNGEE. The CDR3 bases are TGTGCCAGCAGCGTGGGCCCCCTCTACAATGAGCAGTTCTTC. Its translation: CASSVGPLYNEQFF.

The J gene is TRBJ2-7, the V gene TRBV18, with 8 bases fitting TRBD2. The CDR3 runs 14 residues. Germline CDR1 KGHSH, CDR2 LQKENI. J lost 6 bases, V lost 2 bases, and 6 bases had no gene match. The CDR3 nucleotides are TGTGCCAGCTCACCAGTTAGCGGGGAGGTCGAGCAGTACTTC. This codes for CASSPVSGEVEQYF.

The V gene is TRBV27, the J gene TRBJ1-2, with 11 bases aligning to TRBD1. After removal of 2 bases from V and 4 bases from J, the junction contained 18 bases not matched to a gene. This CDR3 has 20 amino acids. Germline values: CDR1 MNHEY, CDR2 SMNVEV (reference sequence). CDR3 DNA: TGTGCCAGCAGTTTAGTAGGGATAGGACAGGGGGCGTCTCCCTCCTATGGCTACACCTTC. Translation gives CASSLVGIGQGASPSYGYTF.

The chain combines TRBV4-1 with TRBJ2-7; weak D call: TRBD2 (6 bases). The CDR3 contains 13 residues. CDR1 is MGHRA, CDR2 YSYEKL, per germline. Deletions cut 0 bases from V and 3 bases from J, with 6 bases between. The CDR3 loop reads CASSQEGGYEQYF. In DNA, the CDR3 is TGCGCCAGCAGCCAAGAGGGGGGCTACGAGCAGTACTTC.

The chain joins TRBV28 to TRBJ1-6, with a tentative D call TRBD1 (6 bases). Germline V lookup: CDR1 MDHEN, CDR2 SYDVKM. Between the trimmed V and J ends, which lost 2 bases and 3 bases, there was a span of 8 bases. The length of the CDR3 is 15 residues. The CDR3 nucleotides read TGTGCCAGCAGTTTAGGGGGCTTCTATAATTCACCCCTCCACTTT. Encoded protein: CASSLGGFYNSPLHF.

The chain has TRBV18 and TRBJ2-7; perhaps TRBD2 as D (5 bases). The germline V and J ends were trimmed by 1 base and 5 bases, with 18 bases remaining between them. The CDR3 extends over 16 amino acids. Germline CDR1 is KGHSH and CDR2 is LQKENI. The CDR3 sequence is CASSPQSGGLGNEQYF. Here the CDR3 DNA reads TGTGCCAGCTCACCACAATCTGGCGGGCTTGGGAACGAGCAGTACTTC.

V is TRBV27 and J is TRBJ1-5; 9 bases line up with TRBD1. The germline V gene has CDR1 MNHEY and CDR2 SMNVEV (reference sequence). Trimming cost V 5 bases and J 5 bases; bases outside gene matches: 7. This CDR3 has 15 amino acids. CDR3 sequence reads: CASSAGQGTHQPQHF. In nucleotides, the CDR3 is TGTGCCAGCAGTGCGGGACAGGGTACCCATCAGCCCCAGCATTTT.

The CDR3 loop reads CATSLAEPLMSYNSPLHF. The CDR3, as DNA: TGTGCCACCTCCTTAGCCGAACCCCTCATGAGTTATAATTCACCCCTCCACTTT. J is TRBJ1-6 and V is TRBV7-2; unclear D gene. Between the trimmed V and J ends, which lost 10 bases and 4 bases, there was a span of 26 bases. The V gene's germline CDR1 is SGHTA and CDR2 FQGNSA. The CDR3 extends over 18 amino acids.

The chain joins TRBV5-1 to TRBJ2-5; tentatively, D is TRBD2 (5 bases). Deletions cut 1 base from V and 5 bases from J, with 6 bases between. Germline values: CDR1 SGHRS, CDR2 YFSETQ. The length of the CDR3 is 12 residues. This CDR3 is CASSLRGETQYF. The CDR3 coding sequence is TGCGCCAGCAGCTTGAGAGGGGAGACCCAGTACTTC.

The V call is TRBV5-1, the J call TRBJ2-2, with a possible D match to TRBD2 (6 bases). The CDR3 contains 18 residues. CDR1 is SGHRS and CDR2 is YFSETQ in the germline V gene. V was shortened by 4 bases and J by 5 bases, with 24 bases between the two germline ends. CDR3 sequence reads: CASSPGPGLRLGTGELFF. As DNA, the CDR3 is TGCGCCAGCAGCCCGGGCCCGGGACTCCGCCTGGGGACCGGGGAGCTGTTTTTT.

The chain recombines TRBV11-3 with TRBJ2-5; D gene uncertain. Deletions cut 5 bases from V and 2 bases from J, with 12 bases between. From germline, CDR1 is SGHNT and CDR2 YENEEA. There are 14 residues in the CDR3. The chain's CDR3 is CASSPMVLQETQYF. CDR3 DNA: TGTGCCAGCAGCCCAATGGTTCTACAAGAGACCCAGTACTTC.

The chain links TRBV30 to TRBJ1-2, with 7 nucleotides matching TRBD1. The CDR3 covers 14 residues. J lost 8 bases, V lost 8 bases, and 17 bases had no gene match. Germline lookup yields CDR1 GTSNPN and CDR2 SVGIG (reference sequence). CDR3: CATAGGPLYGGYTF. CDR3 DNA sequence: TGTGCCACTGCAGGGGGACCCCTATATGGCGGCTACACCTTC.

The chain couples TRBV18 to TRBJ2-4; TRBD1 matches 7 bases. Trimming took 6 bases from V and 11 from J; bases not matched to a gene: 4. The CDR3 loop spans 11 amino acids. Germline CDR1 is KGHSH and CDR2 is LQKENI. CDR3 protein: CASSPDRFQYF. In DNA, the CDR3 is TGTGCCAGCTCGCCGGACAGGTTTCAGTACTTC. Variable domain in full (rest from reference TRBV18 and TRBJ2-4): NAGVMQNPRHLVRRRGQEARLRCSPMKGHSHVYWYRQLPEEGLKFMVYLQKENIIDESGMPKERFSAEFPKEGPSILRIQQVVRGDSAAYFCASSPDRFQYFGAGTRLSVL.

J is TRBJ1-1 and V is TRBV19; TRBD1 matches at 7 bases. This CDR3 has 15 residues. Per germline, CDR1 LNHDA and CDR2 SQIVND (reference sequence). The V and J ends lost 2 bases and 5 bases, in that order; junction bases with no gene match: 8. This chain's CDR3 is CASSIHKGGATEAFF. CDR3 DNA sequence: TGTGCCAGTAGTATACATAAAGGGGGCGCGACTGAAGCTTTCTTT.

The CDR3 DNA reads TGTGCCAGCAGCTCCCCGGTCGGGGTTGGTTTTGAAAAACTGTTTTTT. This sequence encodes CASSSPVGVGFEKLFF. The rearrangement joins TRBV7-9 to TRBJ1-4; D is ambiguous. Germline V CDR1 and CDR2: SEHNR, FQNEAQ (reference sequence). V lost 4 bases and J 7 bases, leaving 19 bases between the germline ends. This CDR3 spans 16 amino acids.

The rearrangement uses TRBV19 and TRBJ2-7, with D perhaps matching TRBD2 (5 bases). Per germline, CDR1 LNHDA and CDR2 SQIVND (reference sequence). The CDR3 length is 13 residues. Trimming shortened V by 3 bases and J by 5 bases, and 11 bases separated the two germline ends. CDR3 sequence reads: CASSILRGDEQYF. The CDR3 nucleotides are TGTGCCAGTAGTATTCTTCGGGGTGACGAGCAGTACTTC.

V gene TRBV25-1 combines with J gene TRBJ1-2, with D hard to call. This CDR3 is 11 amino acids long. V was clipped by 4 bases and J by 13 bases, with 13 bases between them. Germline lookup yields CDR1 MGHDK and CDR2 SYGVNS. The CDR3 loop reads CASSGAWVRTF. CDR3 DNA sequence: TGTGCCAGCAGTGGGGCATGGGTCCGCACCTTC.

J is TRBJ2-5 and V is TRBV5-6; possibly TRBD1 for D (5 bases). Germline values: CDR1 SGHDT, CDR2 YYEEEE. The CDR3 is 15 amino acids. Trimming stripped 5 bases from V and 0 bases from J, with 14 bases between. As DNA, the CDR3 is TGTGCCAGCAGGACGGTGGGGCAGTACCAAGAGACCCAGTACTTC. As protein: CASRTVGQYQETQYF.

V usage is TRBV10-3 and J usage is TRBJ1-1, with a tentative D call TRBD1 (6 bases). V was pared by 0 bases and J by 4 bases, with 9 bases between. The CDR3 contains 14 residues. CDR1 is ENHRY, CDR2 SYGVKD, per germline. The CDR3 nucleotides are TGTGCCATCAGTGAGTCGACAGGCTCCACTGAAGCTTTCTTT. Translating gives CAISESTGSTEAFF.

The chain combines TRBV29-1 with TRBJ1-1, with a weak D call TRBD1 (5 bases). The CDR3 covers 13 residues. Germline CDR1 reads SQVTM; CDR2 reads ANQGSEA. Trimming cost V 3 bases and J 0 bases, with 8 bases left between them. DNA for the CDR3: TGCAGCGTTGAGGGGCGGATGAACACTGAAGCTTTCTTT. This gives the protein CSVEGRMNTEAFF.

V gene TRBV5-1 combines with J gene TRBJ1-1; D is ambiguous. With 0 bases removed from V and 5 bases from J, the gap between germline ends came to 8 bases. The CDR3 is made up of 13 amino acids. Germline V gives CDR1 SGHRS, CDR2 YFSETQ. CDR3 region: CASSLAAGTEAFF. The CDR3 DNA reads as TGCGCCAGCAGCTTGGCCGCGGGTACTGAAGCTTTCTTT.

This clone came up a few times. The chain has TRBV15 and TRBJ1-5; no clear D. V gave up 3 bases and J gave up 0 bases, with 15 bases separating them. The CDR3 covers 17 residues. Germline V CDR1 and CDR2: LNHNV, YYDKDF (reference sequence). CDR3 loop: CATSSPAEGDSNQPQHF. CDR3 DNA sequence: TGTGCCACCAGCAGCCCGGCCGAGGGCGATAGCAATCAGCCCCAGCATTTT.

This chain uses TRBV6-4 with TRBJ2-5; TRBD1 aligns across 8 bases. Trimming removed 7 bases from V and 5 bases from J; junction bases left unmatched: 3. The CDR3 has 12 amino acids. CDR1 is MRHNA, CDR2 SNTAGT, per germline. In nucleotides, the CDR3 is TGTGCCAGCACCCACAGGGGGGAGACCCAGTACTTC. It translates to CASTHRGETQYF.